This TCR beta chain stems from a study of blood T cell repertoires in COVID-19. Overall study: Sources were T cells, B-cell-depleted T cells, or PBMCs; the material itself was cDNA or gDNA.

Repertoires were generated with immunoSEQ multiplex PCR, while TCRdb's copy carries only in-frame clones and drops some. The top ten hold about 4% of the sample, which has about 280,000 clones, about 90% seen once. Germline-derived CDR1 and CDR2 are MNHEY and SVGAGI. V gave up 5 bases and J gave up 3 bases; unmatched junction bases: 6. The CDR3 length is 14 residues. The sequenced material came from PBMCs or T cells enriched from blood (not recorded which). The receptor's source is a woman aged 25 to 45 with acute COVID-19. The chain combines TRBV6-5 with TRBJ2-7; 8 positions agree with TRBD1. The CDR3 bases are TGTGCCAGCAGTCAGGACAGGGCTGTCTACGAGCAGTACTTC. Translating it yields CASSQDRAVYEQYF.